Shown below are 10 T cell receptor beta chains from a single sample sequenced in a study of a mutant IDH1 vaccine in newly diagnosed glioma. Sequencing used immunoSEQ multiplex PCR; TCRdb keeps in-frame clones, though not all of them. In the table there are about 94,000 clones, roughly 89% of which are singletons. The time point was: week 47, end of study. The investigators gave 300 ug of mutant IDH1 20-mer peptide in each vaccine dose, together with topical imiquimod. Antigens of these TCRs are unknown. Material: PBMCs, obtained from a glioma patient whose treatment included an IDH1 peptide vaccine. The source is a woman in her 50s with glioma.

The DNA of the CDR3 is TGTGCCAGCAGACGCGGGACTCCAGAACGGGGTGAGCAGTACTTC. Translation: CASRRGTPERGEQYF. The V and J genes are TRBV5-6 and TRBJ2-7, with a possible D match to TRBD2 (6 bases). V lost 5 bases, J lost 7 bases, and 22 bases lay in between. CDR3 size: 15 residues. Germline lookup yields CDR1 SGHDT and CDR2 YYEEEE.

The chain carries TRBV6-1 and TRBJ2-1, with TRBD1 matching 8 bases. Looked up from germline, CDR1 is MNHNS and CDR2 is SASEGT. The CDR3 has 15 amino acids. Losses at the gene ends were 4 bases for V and 6 bases for J; bases not matched to a gene: 8. The CDR3 coding sequence is TGTGCCAGCAGTGTGTTTTCAGGGGGCTTCAATGAGCAGTTCTTC. Translation: CASSVFSGGFNEQFF.

The gene calls are TRBV6-6 and TRBJ2-2; D gene uncertain. CDR1 is MNHNY, CDR2 SVGAGI, per germline (reference sequence). The CDR3 is made up of 16 amino acids. The V end lost 6 bases, the J end lost 3 bases, and 17 bases lay between the germline ends. Written as DNA, the CDR3 is TGTGCCAGCAGCCTCTTCCGGGTATTGGACACCGGGGAGCTGTTTTTT. It yields the protein CASSLFRVLDTGELFF.

The chain recombines TRBV4-1 with TRBJ1-3; D may be TRBD1 (6 bases). This CDR3 has 14 residues. Germline V gives CDR1 MGHRA, CDR2 YSYEKL. V lost 4 bases, J lost 4 bases, and 11 bases lay in between. DNA of the CDR3: TGCGCCAGCAGCCGACAGGTCTCAGGAAACACCATATATTTT. It encodes CASSRQVSGNTIYF.

This chain uses TRBV2 with TRBJ1-2, with a tentative D call TRBD1 (6 bases). V dropped 4 bases and J dropped 4 bases, with 13 bases sitting between them. Germline-derived CDR1 and CDR2 are SNHLY and FYNNEI. The CDR3 covers 14 residues. The DNA for the CDR3 is TGTGCCAGCAGTGCTGGGGACACCAGCTATGGCTACACCTTC. Translation: CASSAGDTSYGYTF. The complete variable domain, with remaining parts taken from reference TRBV2 and TRBJ1-2, reads EPEVTQTPSHQVTQMGQEVILRCVPISNHLYFYWYRQILGQKVEFLVSFYNNEISEKSEIFDDQFSVERPDGSNFTLKIRSTKLEDSAMYFCASSAGDTSYGYTFGSGTRLTVV.

This clone was recorded once. The gene calls are TRBV19 and TRBJ2-1; 7 bases line up with TRBD2. V dropped 1 base and J dropped 0; count of bases not matched to a gene: 6. The germline gives CDR1 LNHDA, CDR2 SQIVND (reference sequence). This CDR3 spans 17 amino acids. CDR3 sequence reads: CASSIGASGSSYNEQFF. The CDR3 nucleotides read TGTGCCAGTAGTATAGGGGCTAGCGGAAGCTCCTACAATGAGCAGTTCTTC.

CDR3 sequence (DNA): TGTGCCATCAGTGAGGACCAGGGACGGGCTGAAGCTTTCTTT. Protein: CAISEDQGRAEAFF. The genes are TRBV10-3 and TRBJ1-1, with D maybe TRBD1 (5 bases). There are 14 residues in the CDR3. Between the trimmed V and J ends, which lost 2 bases and 6 bases, there was a span of 13 bases. From germline, CDR1 is ENHRY and CDR2 SYGVKD.

This clone was counted once. The chain uses TRBV28 and TRBJ2-1; D not resolved. Germline values: CDR1 MDHEN, CDR2 SYDVKM. The germline V and J ends were trimmed by 3 bases and 0 bases, with 6 bases remaining between them. The CDR3 runs to 14 residues. Here the CDR3 reads CASSFEPSYNEQFF. The CDR3 DNA follows: TGTGCCAGCAGTTTTGAGCCCTCCTACAATGAGCAGTTCTTC.

V usage is TRBV5-4 and J usage is TRBJ2-2, with D tentatively TRBD1 or TRBD2 (5 bases each). The length of the CDR3 is 14 residues. The V gene lost 4 bases and the J gene lost 7 bases, with 14 bases spanning the gap. Per the germline V gene, CDR1 is SGHNT and CDR2 is YYREEE (reference sequence). CDR3 loop: CASSRDGDGGELFF. The DNA of the CDR3 is TGTGCCAGCAGCCGGGACGGTGACGGCGGGGAGCTGTTTTTT.

As for this clone: Other DNA sequences in the same sample also yield this CDR3. V usage is TRBV5-1 and J usage is TRBJ1-1, with 8 bases identical to TRBD1. J was trimmed by 3 bases and V by 3 bases; bases with no gene match: 4. Germline V gene sequence: CDR1 SGHRS, CDR2 YFSETQ. This CDR3 is 14 amino acids long. The CDR3 sequence is CASSSGQAYTEAFF. The CDR3 nucleotides read TGCGCCAGCAGCTCGGGACAGGCTTACACTGAAGCTTTCTTT.